The sequence of this T cell receptor beta chain was determined in a study of neurological immune-mediated disorders. 5'RACE with 10-nucleotide random UMIs generated the cDNA. TCRdb re-analysed the 5' RACE reads in MiXCR, keeping a single row per CDR3 protein. The profile shows more than 70,000 distinct CDR3 sequences, 17% of them singletons. Worth noting for this clonotype: As yet, its antigen is unknown.

Overall study findings and caveats: The most TCR clonal expansion was seen in HTLV-1-associated myelopathy, whereas the least was seen in multiple sclerosis, below the level in healthy controls.

PBMCs stored at -80 C, 2 million in total, were the source of the unsorted libraries. The CDR3 covers 15 residues. Trimming shortened V by 4 bases and J by 2 bases, and 14 bases separated the two germline ends. Germline V gives CDR1 MNHEY, CDR2 SVGEGT. Material: PBMCs. This receptor was obtained from a woman in her forties in good health. The V and J genes are TRBV6-2 or TRBV6-3 and TRBJ1-1, with TRBD1 as a possible D gene (5 bases). CDR3 protein: CASSSGGVGNTEAFF. CDR3 DNA: TGTGCCAGCAGTTCGGGAGGGGTCGGAAACACTGAAGCTTTCTTT.